The sequence of this TCR beta chain was determined in a study of CXCR3-negative and CXCR3-positive naive CD8 T cells. Study-wide results and caveats: A higher hydrophobicity marked the TRB CDR3s of CXCR3-positive naive cells versus CXCR3-negative naive cells. Both of the naive subsets showed about the same high diversity, but memory CD8+ cells had much less.

A CD45RO-CCR7+CD27+CD95- phenotype identified naive CD8+ T cells. Comment on this clonotype: Its antigen is as yet unknown.

TRB cDNA libraries were made by UMI-labeled 5' RACE. With the 5' RACE reads reprocessed, TCRdb shows one record per CDR3 protein and no DNA. The listing records about 150,000 distinct CDR3 sequences. Germline V gene data show CDR1 as SEHNR and CDR2 as FQNEAQ (reference sequence). This CDR3 is 18 amino acids long. This receptor was identified in a human donor in good health. Some clones in this sample may be carry-over from other donors' samples. What was sequenced was naive CXCR3+ CD8+ T cells from blood. Subset of the sample: CD45RO-CCR7+CD27+CD95- naive CD8+ T cells expressing CXCR3 (TNR3+). The chain has TRBV7-9 and TRBJ2-7; TCRdb's D gene call, TRBD1, goes unchecked for lack of DNA. The CDR3 here is CASSSRLERQGPIYEQYF. Variable domain in full (rest from reference TRBV7-9 and TRBJ2-7): DTGVSQNPRHKITKRGQNVTFRCDPISEHNRLYWYRQTLGQGPEFLTYFQNEAQLEKSRLLSDRFSAERPKGSFSTLEIQRTEQGDSAMYLCASSSRLERQGPIYEQYFGPGTRLTVT.